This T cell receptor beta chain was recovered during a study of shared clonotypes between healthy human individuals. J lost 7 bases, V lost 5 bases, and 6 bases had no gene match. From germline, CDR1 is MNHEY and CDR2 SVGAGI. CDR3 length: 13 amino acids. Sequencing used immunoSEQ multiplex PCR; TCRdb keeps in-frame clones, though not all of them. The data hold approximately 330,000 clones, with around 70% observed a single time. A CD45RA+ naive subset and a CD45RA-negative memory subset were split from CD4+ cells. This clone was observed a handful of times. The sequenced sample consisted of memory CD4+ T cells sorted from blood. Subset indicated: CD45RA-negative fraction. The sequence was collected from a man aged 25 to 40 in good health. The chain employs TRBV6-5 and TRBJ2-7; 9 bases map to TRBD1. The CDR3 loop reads CASSQTGGGEQYF. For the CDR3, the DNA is TGTGCCAGCAGTCAGACAGGGGGTGGTGAGCAGTACTTC.